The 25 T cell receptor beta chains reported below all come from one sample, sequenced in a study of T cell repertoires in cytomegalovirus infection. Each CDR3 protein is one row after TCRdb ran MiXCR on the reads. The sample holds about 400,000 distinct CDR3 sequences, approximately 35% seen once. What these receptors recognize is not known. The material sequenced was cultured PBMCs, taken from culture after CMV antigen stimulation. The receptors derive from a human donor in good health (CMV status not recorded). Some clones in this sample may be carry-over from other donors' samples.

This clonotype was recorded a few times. The CDR3 DNA reads as TGTGCCAGCTCACCAATATCAGGCAGAAGCAATCAGCCCCAGCATTTT. Translating gives CASSPISGRSNQPQHF. This sequence joins TRBV18 and TRBJ1-5; D ambiguous. V lost 2 bases, J lost 1 base, and 12 bases lay in between. This CDR3 is built from 16 residues. Germline V gene data show CDR1 as KGHSH and CDR2 as LQKENI.

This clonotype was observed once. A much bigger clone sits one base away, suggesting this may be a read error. The CDR3, as DNA: TGTGCCAGCAGCGCACCGGGACTAGTACACAATGAGCAGTTCTTC. The encoded protein is CASSAPGLVHNEQFF. The chain recombines TRBV7-2 with TRBJ2-1; 8 bases are a match to TRBD2. Germline V CDR1 and CDR2: SGHTA, FQGNSA. The CDR3 totals 15 residues. V shed 5 bases and J 5 bases; nucleotides not matched to a gene: 8.

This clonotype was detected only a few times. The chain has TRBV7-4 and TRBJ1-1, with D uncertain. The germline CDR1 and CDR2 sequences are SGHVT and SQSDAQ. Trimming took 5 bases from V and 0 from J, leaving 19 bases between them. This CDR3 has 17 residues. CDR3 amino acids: CASSPPSDGRMNTEAFF. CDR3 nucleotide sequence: TGTGCCAGCAGCCCCCCCTCAGACGGCCGAATGAACACTGAAGCTTTCTTT.

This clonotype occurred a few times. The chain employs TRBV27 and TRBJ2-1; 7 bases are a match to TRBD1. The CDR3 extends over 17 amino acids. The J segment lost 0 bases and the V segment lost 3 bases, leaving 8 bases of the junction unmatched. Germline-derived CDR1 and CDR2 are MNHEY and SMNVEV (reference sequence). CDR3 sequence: CASSFLRTGLSYNEQFF. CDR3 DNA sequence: TGTGCCAGCAGTTTTCTCCGGACAGGACTCTCCTACAATGAGCAGTTCTTC.

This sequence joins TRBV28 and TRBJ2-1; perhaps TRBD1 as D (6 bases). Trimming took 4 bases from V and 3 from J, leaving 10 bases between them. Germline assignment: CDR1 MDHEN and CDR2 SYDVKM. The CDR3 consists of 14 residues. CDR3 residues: CASSSPGDYNEQFF. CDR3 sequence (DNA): TGTGCCAGCAGTTCGCCAGGGGACTACAATGAGCAGTTCTTC.

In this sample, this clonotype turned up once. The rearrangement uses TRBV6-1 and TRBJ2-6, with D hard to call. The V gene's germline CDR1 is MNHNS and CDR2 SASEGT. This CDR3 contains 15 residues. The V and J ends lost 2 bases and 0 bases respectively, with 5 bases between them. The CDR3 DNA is TGTGCCAGCAGTGAACAGAGCTCTGGGGCCAACGTCCTGACTTTC. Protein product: CASSEQSSGANVLTF.

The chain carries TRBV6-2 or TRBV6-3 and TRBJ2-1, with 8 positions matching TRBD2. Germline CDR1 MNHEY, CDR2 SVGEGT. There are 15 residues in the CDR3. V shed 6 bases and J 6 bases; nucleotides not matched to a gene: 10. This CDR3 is CASSQIAGYTNEQFF. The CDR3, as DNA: TGTGCCAGCAGCCAGATAGCGGGATATACCAATGAGCAGTTCTTC.

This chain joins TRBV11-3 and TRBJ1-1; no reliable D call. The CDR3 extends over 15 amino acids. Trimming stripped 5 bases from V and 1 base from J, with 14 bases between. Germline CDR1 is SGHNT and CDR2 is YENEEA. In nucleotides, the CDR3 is TGTGCCAGCAGCCCCCGCGCGGGCCCGAACACTGAAGCTTTCTTT. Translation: CASSPRAGPNTEAFF. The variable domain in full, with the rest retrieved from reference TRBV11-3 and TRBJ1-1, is EAGVVQSPRYKIIEKKQPVAFWCNPISGHNTLYWYLQNLGQGPELLIRYENEEAVDDSQLPKDRFSAERLKGVDSTLKIQPAELGDSAVYLCASSPRAGPNTEAFFGQGTRLTVV.

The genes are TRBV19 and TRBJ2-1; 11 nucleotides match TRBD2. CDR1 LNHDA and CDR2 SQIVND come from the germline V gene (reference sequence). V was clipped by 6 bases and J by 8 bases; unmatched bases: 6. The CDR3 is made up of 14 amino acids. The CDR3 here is CASRLAGVRDEQFF. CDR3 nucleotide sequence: TGTGCCAGTAGACTAGCGGGGGTAAGAGATGAGCAGTTCTTC.

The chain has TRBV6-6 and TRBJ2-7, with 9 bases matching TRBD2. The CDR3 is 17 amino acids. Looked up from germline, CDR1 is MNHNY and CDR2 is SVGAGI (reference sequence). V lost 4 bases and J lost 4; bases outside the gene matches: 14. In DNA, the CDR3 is TGTGCCAGCAGTTTAAGACTAGCGGCGGAGGTTCGGTACGAGCAGTACTTC. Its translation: CASSLRLAAEVRYEQYF.

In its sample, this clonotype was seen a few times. The chain's CDR3 is CASSPSGLNQETQYF. In DNA, the CDR3 is TGTGCCAGTAGTCCTAGCGGCTTGAATCAAGAGACCCAGTACTTC. The chain joins TRBV19 to TRBJ2-5, with TRBD2 matching over 7 bases. Germline-derived CDR1 and CDR2 are LNHDA and SQIVND (reference sequence). The CDR3 has 15 amino acids. V lost 5 bases and J lost 2; bases outside the gene matches: 8.

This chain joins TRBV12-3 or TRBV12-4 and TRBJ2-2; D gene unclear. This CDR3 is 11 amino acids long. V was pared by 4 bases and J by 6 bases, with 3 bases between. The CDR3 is CASSYAGELFF. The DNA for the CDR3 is TGTGCCAGCAGTTATGCCGGGGAGCTGTTTTTT.

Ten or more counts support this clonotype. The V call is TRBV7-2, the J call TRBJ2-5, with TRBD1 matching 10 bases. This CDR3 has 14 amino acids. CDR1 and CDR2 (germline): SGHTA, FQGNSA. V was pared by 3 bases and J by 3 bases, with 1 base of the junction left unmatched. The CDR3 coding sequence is TGTGCCAGCAGCTTGGGACAGGGGAAAGAGACCCAGTACTTC. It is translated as CASSLGQGKETQYF.

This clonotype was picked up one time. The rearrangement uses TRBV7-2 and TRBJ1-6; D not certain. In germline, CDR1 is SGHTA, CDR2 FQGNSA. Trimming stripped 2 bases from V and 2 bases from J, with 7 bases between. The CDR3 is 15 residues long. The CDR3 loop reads CASSLRSPYNSPLHF. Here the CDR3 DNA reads TGTGCCAGCAGCTTACGATCCCCCTATAATTCACCCCTCCACTTT.

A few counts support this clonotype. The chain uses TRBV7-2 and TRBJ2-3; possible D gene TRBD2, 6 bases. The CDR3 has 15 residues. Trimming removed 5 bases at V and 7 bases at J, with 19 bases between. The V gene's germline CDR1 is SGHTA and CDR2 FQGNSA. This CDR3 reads CASSPAVGRRNTQYF. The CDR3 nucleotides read TGTGCCAGCAGCCCTGCGGTCGGGAGACGGAATACGCAGTATTTT.

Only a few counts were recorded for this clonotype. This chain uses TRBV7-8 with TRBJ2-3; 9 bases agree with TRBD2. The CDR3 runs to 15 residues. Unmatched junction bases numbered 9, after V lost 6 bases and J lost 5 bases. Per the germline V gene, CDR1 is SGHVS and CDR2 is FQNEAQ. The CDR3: CASRLLAGVQDTQYF. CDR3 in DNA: TGTGCCAGCAGGCTGTTAGCGGGAGTACAAGATACGCAGTATTTT.

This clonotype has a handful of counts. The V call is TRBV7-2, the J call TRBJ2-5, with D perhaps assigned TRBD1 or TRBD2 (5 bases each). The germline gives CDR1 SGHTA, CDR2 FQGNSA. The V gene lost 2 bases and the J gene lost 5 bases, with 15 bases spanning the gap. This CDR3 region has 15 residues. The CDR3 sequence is CASSLSGSWRETQYF. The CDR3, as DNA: TGTGCCAGCAGCTTATCAGGGAGCTGGCGGGAGACCCAGTACTTC. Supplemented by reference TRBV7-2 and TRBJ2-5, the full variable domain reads GAGVSQSPSNKVTEKGKDVELRCDPISGHTALYWYRQSLGQGLEFLIYFQGNSAPDKSGLPSDRFSAERTGGSVSTLTIQRTQQEDSAVYLCASSLSGSWRETQYFGPGTRLLVL.

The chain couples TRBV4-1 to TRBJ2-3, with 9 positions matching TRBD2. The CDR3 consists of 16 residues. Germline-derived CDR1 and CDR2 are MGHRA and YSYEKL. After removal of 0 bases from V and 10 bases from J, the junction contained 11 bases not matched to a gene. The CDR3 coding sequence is TGCGCCAGCAGCCAAGAGGGGGTTAGCGGGAGAGGTGCGCAGTATTTT. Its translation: CASSQEGVSGRGAQYF.

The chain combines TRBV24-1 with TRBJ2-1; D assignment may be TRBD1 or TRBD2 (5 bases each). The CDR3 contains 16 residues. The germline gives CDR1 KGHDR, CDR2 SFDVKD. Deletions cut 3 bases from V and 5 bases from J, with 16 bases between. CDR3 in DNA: TGTGCCACCAGTGATCCGGGACGCCGGCGTGACAATGAGCAGTTCTTC. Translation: CATSDPGRRRDNEQFF.

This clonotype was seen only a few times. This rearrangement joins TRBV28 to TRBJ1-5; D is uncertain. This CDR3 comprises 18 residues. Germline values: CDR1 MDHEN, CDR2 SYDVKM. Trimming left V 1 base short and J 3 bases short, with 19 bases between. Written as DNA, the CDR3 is TGTGCCAGCAGTTTATTGGCAGGAAACTTAGCTGTCAATCAGCCCCAGCATTTT. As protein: CASSLLAGNLAVNQPQHF.

The chain's CDR3 is CATLGTSGRGEQFF. The CDR3 DNA follows: TGTGCCACTCTCGGGACTAGCGGGAGAGGGGAGCAGTTCTTC. The J gene is TRBJ2-1, the V gene TRBV24-1; 14 bases align to TRBD2. The CDR3 has 14 amino acids. After removal of 10 bases from V and 10 bases from J, the junction contained 8 bases not matched to a gene. CDR1 is KGHDR and CDR2 is SFDVKD in the germline V gene.

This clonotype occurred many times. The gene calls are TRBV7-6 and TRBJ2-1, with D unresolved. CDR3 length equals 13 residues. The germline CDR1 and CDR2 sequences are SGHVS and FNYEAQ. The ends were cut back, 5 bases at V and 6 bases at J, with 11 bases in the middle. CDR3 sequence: CASSPRPANEQFF. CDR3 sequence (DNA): TGTGCCAGCAGCCCCAGGCCGGCCAATGAGCAGTTCTTC.

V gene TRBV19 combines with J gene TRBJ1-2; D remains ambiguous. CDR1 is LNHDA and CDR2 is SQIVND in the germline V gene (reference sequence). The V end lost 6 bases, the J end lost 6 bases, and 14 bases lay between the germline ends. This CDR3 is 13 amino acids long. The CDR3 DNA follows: TGTGCCAGTAGCCCCCGCTCCCGGGATGGCTACACCTTC. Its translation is CASSPRSRDGYTF.

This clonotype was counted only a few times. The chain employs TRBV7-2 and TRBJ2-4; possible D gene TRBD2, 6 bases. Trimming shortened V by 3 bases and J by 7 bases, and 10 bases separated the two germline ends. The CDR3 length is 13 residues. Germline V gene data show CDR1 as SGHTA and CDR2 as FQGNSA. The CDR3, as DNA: TGTGCCAGCAGCTTTGGCGGGGATAACATTCAGTACTTC. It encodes CASSFGGDNIQYF.

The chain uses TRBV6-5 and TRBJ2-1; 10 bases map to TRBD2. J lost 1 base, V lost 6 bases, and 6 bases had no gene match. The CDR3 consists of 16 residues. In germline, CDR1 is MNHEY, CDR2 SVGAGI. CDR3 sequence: CASSRTSGGSYNEQFF. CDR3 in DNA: TGTGCCAGCAGCCGGACTAGCGGAGGATCCTACAATGAGCAGTTCTTC.